This entry features one T cell receptor beta chain sequence. Its antigen is still unknown. Nothing much larger sits one base from this clone, and base qualities are not available. The time point label on this specimen signifies: pre-treatment sample, taken before nivolumab and TIL therapy. A phase I trial run at two centers enrolled adults with stage 4 NSCLC between October 2017 and early 2020. The samples were drawn from an open-label, single-arm phase I trial testing tumor-infiltrating lymphocyte therapy combined with nivolumab in advanced non-small cell lung cancer. Blood mononuclear cells from EDTA tubes were isolated by Ficoll gradient, snap-frozen as pellets, and DNA was extracted with a Qiagen mini-prep kit. From its cysteine to its phenylalanine, the CDR3 spans 14 amino acids. CDR3 DNA only is kept here, 42 bases in frame from base 1. The V end gives up 3 bases and the J end 0 bases, leaving 2 bases in the junction not matched to a gene. The germline V gene sets CDR1 to SGHRS and CDR2 to YFSETQ.

This specimen belongs to a study of TIL therapy for anti-PD-1-resistant metastatic lung cancer (dated by TCRdb to about 2021). Background on the whole study: Tumors were harvested prior to any PD-1/PD-L1 blockade, after which nivolumab was administered to patients, and lymphodepletion, expanded TIL infusion and IL-2 were given to patients who progressed. Tumor and peripheral blood T cell receptor beta sequencing was used to track clonotypes across tumor, expanded TIL product and serial blood samples. Enrolled patients had a median age of about 50 years (range about 38-75) and a median tumor PD-L1 proportion score of under 7%. The cohort was composed predominantly of lung adenocarcinoma, with a few EGFR-mutant and two ALK-rearranged tumors included, and half of patients were identified as current or former smokers. Across the cohort, whole-exome sequencing showed a median non-synonymous tumor mutation burden of roughly 1.5 mutations per megabase.

Broader findings and caveats from the paper: The study protocol defined all tumor marker inferences as exploratory. Infused TIL clonotypes partially replaced the baseline peripheral repertoire then decayed over months, with no apparent association between persistence and response. The cohort was highly selected, with more treatment-naive, never-smoker and oncogene-addicted patients than typical, limiting generalizability.

TCR beta CDR3 regions were amplified from genomic DNA by bias-controlled multiplex PCR with the immunoSEQ v3 hsTCRB kit. An Illumina NextSeq 500 was used to sequence the TCR libraries, reaching around 2 million read pairs at survey level or about 4.5-6.5 million at deep level. The paper's processing steps were these. V, D and J genes were assigned, non-productive sequences were removed, and clonality was reported by immunoSEQ Analyzer software. Repertoires were compared by productive Simpson clonality and by the Morisita overlap index of productive TRB rearrangements between infused TIL and blood. For each clone in blood, the absolute clonotype count was estimated by multiplying the lymphocyte count by the CD3+ fraction and by the clone's productive frequency. As stored in TCRdb, this immuneACCESS dataset retains in-frame rearrangements with V and J assigned. A fraction of the clones does not appear; measured against another copy, unresolved V genes explain less than half of the discrepancy, and the remainder lacks a known reason. Clonal size and the V and J genes are those of that table, whereas D and trimming came from the DNA. Recorded for this sample are about 52,000 clones; roughly 85% of them occurred a single time. 4% to 5.5% of the sample is in the top ten clones.

The source was blood, collected at baseline. Rearrangement joined TRBV5-1 to TRBJ1-1; 7 central nucleotides agree with TRBD1. The TCR comes from a woman between 30 and 80 years old with non-small cell lung cancer. The DNA sequence is as follows: TGCGCCAGCAGCTCGACAGGGATGAACACTGAAGCTTTCTTT. It translates as CASSSTGMNTEAFF.